The clone carrying this TCR beta chain was counted at least ten times. No antigen is known for it. This sample stems from a study of breast tumors, draining lymph nodes, adjacent tissues. Study conclusions and caveats: Tumor T cell lymph node origin was a supported hypothesis, not proven. Luminal-like breast cancer showed significantly higher tumor–nontumor repertoire similarity than basal-like.

TCRdb re-derived calls from the multiplex PCR reads in MiXCR, one entry per CDR3 protein. The profile covers more than 85,000 distinct CDR3 sequences, with 20% to 25% appearing a single time and less than 1.5% taken by the ten largest. Samples came from axillary lymph nodes draining the breast cancer. This sequence was found in a female donor with breast cancer. Some clones in this sample may be carry-over from other donors' samples. The sample comprised axillary lymph node tissue.

The DNA of the CDR3 is TGCAGCGTTCAGATAGCCCCTGGGGAGCAGTACTTC. This sequence encodes CSVQIAPGEQYF. This chain uses TRBV29-1 with TRBJ2-7, with D uncertain. Germline V gives CDR1 SQVTM, CDR2 ANQGSEA. The length of the CDR3 is 12 residues. V was cut by 5 bases and J by 7 bases, with 15 bases left in between.